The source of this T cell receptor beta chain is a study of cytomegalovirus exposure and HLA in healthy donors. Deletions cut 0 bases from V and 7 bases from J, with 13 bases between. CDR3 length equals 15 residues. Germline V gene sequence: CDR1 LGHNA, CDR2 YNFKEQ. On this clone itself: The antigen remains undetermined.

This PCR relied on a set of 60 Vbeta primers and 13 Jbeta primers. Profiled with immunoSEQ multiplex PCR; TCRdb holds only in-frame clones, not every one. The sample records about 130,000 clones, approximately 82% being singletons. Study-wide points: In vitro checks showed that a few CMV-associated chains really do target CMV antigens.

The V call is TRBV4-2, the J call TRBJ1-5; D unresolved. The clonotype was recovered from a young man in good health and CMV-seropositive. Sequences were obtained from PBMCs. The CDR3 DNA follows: TGTGCCAGCAGCCAAGAGTTACGGGTTCAGCAGCCCCAGCATTTT. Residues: CASSQELRVQQPQHF.